What follows are 23 T cell receptor beta chains derived from one specimen sequenced in a study of blood T cells in healthy people across ages. Using a J-beta primer mix together with a sample-barcoded 5' primer, a second PCR was run for 7 to 11 cycles. A single record per CDR3 protein comes from TCRdb applying MiXCR to the 5' RACE reads. Seen here are about 1.4 million distinct CDR3 sequences, around 59% observed once, and the top ten hold over 6.5%. Sequencing was done on a sample of blood. These TCRs come from a man aged 18 to 29 in good health.

The CDR3 is CSVEPLDKSSYNEQYF. The CDR3 coding sequence is TGCAGCGTTGAACCCTTGGACAAAAGCTCCTACAATGAGCAGTACTTC. This sequence joins TRBV29-1 and TRBJ2-5; D might be TRBD1 (5 bases). CDR3 length equals 16 residues. Trimming left V 2 bases short and J 11 bases short, with 27 bases between. Germline V gives CDR1 SQVTM, CDR2 ANQGSEA.

The chain joins TRBV4-1 to TRBJ1-2; D not resolved. V was clipped by 4 bases and J by 7 bases, with 13 bases between them. This CDR3 region has 13 residues. Germline assignment: CDR1 MGHRA and CDR2 YSYEKL. The CDR3 sequence: CASSPAHSLGYTF. As DNA, the CDR3 is TGCGCCAGCAGCCCAGCCCACTCCCTTGGCTACACCTTC.

The V and J genes are TRBV7-9 and TRBJ1-2, with D unresolved. V shed 5 bases and J shed 1 base, with 11 bases lying between them. The CDR3 has 14 residues. CDR1 and CDR2 (germline): SEHNR, FQNEAQ (reference sequence). CDR3 in DNA: TGTGCCAGCAGCCCTCCCGGCTTTAACTATGGCTACACCTTC. Its translation is CASSPPGFNYGYTF. The whole variable domain, remainder taken from reference TRBV7-9 and TRBJ1-2, is DTGVSQNPRHKITKRGQNVTFRCDPISEHNRLYWYRQTLGQGPEFLTYFQNEAQLEKSRLLSDRFSAERPKGSFSTLEIQRTEQGDSAMYLCASSPPGFNYGYTFGSGTRLTVV.

This clonotype was counted between two and nine times. V is TRBV6-5 and J is TRBJ1-2; TRBD1 might be the D (6 bases). V was clipped by 6 bases and J by 5 bases, with 16 bases between them. Germline V gene data show CDR1 as MNHEY and CDR2 as SVGAGI. The CDR3 runs to 14 residues. CDR3 sequence (DNA): TGTGCCAGCAGCCCGGGGGCGAGCCCGTATGGCTACACCTTC. Its protein is CASSPGASPYGYTF.

This clonotype was detected ten times or more. The gene calls are TRBV27 and TRBJ1-2; a possible D gene is TRBD1 (5 bases). The V end lost 3 bases, the J end lost 5 bases, and 13 bases lay between the germline ends. CDR1 and CDR2 from the germline V gene are MNHEY and SMNVEV (reference sequence). CDR3 length: 14 amino acids. CDR3 sequence (DNA): TGTGCCAGCAGTTTTCGGGACGGGGGATATGGCTACACCTTC. The encoded protein is CASSFRDGGYGYTF.

This clonotype was seen a few times. The chain is built from TRBV2 and TRBJ2-7, with D hard to call. Germline V gene lookup returns CDR1 SNHLY and CDR2 FYNNEI. The CDR3 has 11 amino acids. V lost 6 bases and J 3 bases, leaving 6 bases between the germline ends. In DNA, the CDR3 is TGTGCCAGCAGACAGATCTACGAGCAGTACTTC. Translating gives CASRQIYEQYF.

CDR3 sequence reads: CASSFHRAKNIQYF. The CDR3 coding sequence is TGTGCCAGCAGTTTTCATAGAGCCAAAAACATTCAGTACTTC. The chain combines TRBV12-3 or TRBV12-4 with TRBJ2-4, with D uncertain. V lost 3 bases, J lost 0 bases, and 6 bases lay in between. There are 14 residues in the CDR3.

The chain is built from TRBV18 and TRBJ1-6, with D possibly being TRBD1 (5 bases). Trimming took off 10 bases at V and 5 bases at J, with 18 bases between the two ends. CDR1 KGHSH and CDR2 LQKENI come from the germline V gene. The CDR3 is made up of 15 amino acids. The CDR3 is CANSQIGADNSPLHF. Written as DNA, the CDR3 is TGTGCCAACTCCCAAATCGGGGCCGATAATTCACCCCTCCACTTT.

The chain links TRBV30 to TRBJ2-3, with TRBD1 matching 7 bases. V was pared by 5 bases and J by 0 bases, with 8 bases of the junction left unmatched. CDR1 GTSNPN and CDR2 SVGIG come from the germline V gene (reference sequence). There are 15 residues in the CDR3. The CDR3 here is CAWEPGTVSTDTQYF. The CDR3 coding sequence is TGTGCCTGGGAACCCGGGACAGTTAGCACAGATACGCAGTATTTT.

The genes are TRBV7-2 and TRBJ2-1, with 9 bases that match TRBD2. CDR1 SGHTA and CDR2 FQGNSA come from the germline V gene. Trimming at V came to 4 bases and at J to 4 bases, leaving 5 bases not matched to a gene. The CDR3 runs to 15 residues. CDR3 in DNA: TGTGCCAGCAGCTCGACTAGCGGACCGTACAATGAGCAGTTCTTC. It codes for CASSSTSGPYNEQFF.

This clonotype turned up a few times. The V gene is TRBV7-9, the J gene TRBJ2-7; TRBD1 matches at 8 bases. Trimming removed 5 bases from V and 1 base from J; junction bases left unmatched: 13. CDR1 and CDR2 (germline): SEHNR, FQNEAQ (reference sequence). The CDR3 contains 17 residues. The CDR3 spells CASSPYFTGGISYEQYF. The CDR3 DNA reads TGTGCCAGCAGCCCGTACTTTACAGGGGGAATATCCTACGAGCAGTACTTC.

The chain has TRBV6-6 and TRBJ1-2; D remains ambiguous. This CDR3 has 13 amino acids. Germline lookup yields CDR1 MNHNY and CDR2 SVGAGI (reference sequence). Deletions cut 7 bases from V and 4 bases from J, with 13 bases between. This CDR3 reads CASKKDEFYGYTF. The DNA for the CDR3 is TGTGCCAGCAAAAAGGACGAGTTCTATGGCTACACCTTC.

V and J are TRBV19 and TRBJ2-5, with TRBD2 as a possible D gene (5 bases). Trimming pared 0 bases from V and 4 bases from J, leaving 15 bases between. The CDR3 loop spans 16 amino acids. Germline V lookup: CDR1 LNHDA, CDR2 SQIVND (reference sequence). The CDR3 protein is CASSIDLWGEGETQYF. In nucleotides, the CDR3 is TGTGCCAGTAGTATAGATCTATGGGGAGAAGGAGAGACCCAGTACTTC. The full variable domain, its missing parts supplied by reference TRBV19 and TRBJ2-5, is DGGITQSPKYLFRKEGQNVTLSCEQNLNHDAMYWYRQDPGQGLRLIYYSQIVNDFQKGDIAEGYSVSREKKESFPLTVTSAQKNPTAFYLCASSIDLWGEGETQYFGPGTRLLVL.

The chain employs TRBV29-1 and TRBJ2-3; 8 bases match TRBD1. Germline trimming cut 3 bases from V and 4 bases from J; bases unmatched to any gene: 6. CDR1 is SQVTM and CDR2 is ANQGSEA in the germline V gene. The CDR3 sequence is 14 residues long. CDR3 DNA: TGCAGCGTTGAGGGGACAGGCATATCAGATACGCAGTATTTT. Its translation is CSVEGTGISDTQYF.

This clonotype appeared a few times. The rearrangement links TRBV6-5 to TRBJ2-4; TRBD1 or TRBD2 may be the D gene (6 bases each). V was shortened by 7 bases and J by 4 bases, with 11 bases between the two germline ends. CDR1 and CDR2 (germline): MNHEY, SVGAGI. This CDR3 comprises 13 residues. The CDR3 coding sequence is TGTGCCAGCACTAAAGGGGGGAAAAACATTCAGTACTTC. Amino acid sequence: CASTKGGKNIQYF.

The V and J genes are TRBV29-1 and TRBJ2-5, with TRBD2 matching over 7 bases. The CDR3 extends over 11 amino acids. The V and J ends lost 8 bases and 4 bases, in that order; junction bases with no gene match: 4. Germline V gene lookup returns CDR1 SQVTM and CDR2 ANQGSEA. Here the CDR3 DNA reads TGCAGCTCCGAGCGGGGAGAGACCCAGTACTTC. Residues: CSSERGETQYF.

This chain uses TRBV7-6 with TRBJ2-1, with 12 bases matching TRBD1. The germline V gene encodes CDR1 SGHVS and CDR2 FNYEAQ. The CDR3 is 18 residues long. J gave up 1 base and V 5 bases, and 9 bases lay outside the gene matches. Here the CDR3 DNA reads TGTGCCAGCAGCCTTGGGACAGGGGGCAGTGGTTCCTACAATGAGCAGTTCTTC. Its protein is CASSLGTGGSGSYNEQFF. The whole variable domain, remainder taken from reference TRBV7-6 and TRBJ2-1, is GAGVSQSPRYKVTKRGQDVALRCDPISGHVSLYWYRQALGQGPEFLTYFNYEAQQDKSGLPNDRFSAERPEGSISTLTIQRTEQRDSAMYRCASSLGTGGSGSYNEQFFGPGTRLTVL.

This clonotype has more than one count but fewer than ten. V usage is TRBV4-3 and J usage is TRBJ2-6; D unresolved. CDR3 length: 14 residues. V was shortened by 7 bases and J by 0 bases, with 7 bases between the two germline ends. The germline gives CDR1 LGHNA, CDR2 YSLEER. The DNA of the CDR3 is TGCGCCAGCACTGGAAGCTCTGGGGCCAACGTCCTGACTTTC. As protein: CASTGSSGANVLTF.

The J gene is TRBJ2-4, the V gene TRBV28, with D hard to call. The end of the DNA aligns better with TRBJ2-7, so the J call may be wrong. Germline CDR1 and CDR2: MDHEN and SYDVKM. The CDR3 length is 14 residues. The CDR3 is CASSPLATVYEQYF. The CDR3 DNA sequence: TGTGCCAGCAGCCCCCTCGCTACAGTCTACGAGCAGTACTTC.

This sequence joins TRBV7-9 and TRBJ2-7; TRBD2 agrees at 8 bases. V was clipped by 1 base and J by 5 bases; unmatched bases: 7. The germline CDR1 and CDR2 sequences are SEHNR and FQNEAQ (reference sequence). The CDR3 covers 15 residues. The CDR3 here is CASSLVRGGLHEQYF. In DNA form, the CDR3 reads TGTGCCAGCAGCTTAGTCCGCGGGGGGCTACACGAGCAGTACTTC.

The table lists this clonotype with a few counts. The genes are TRBV25-1 and TRBJ1-2; TRBD1 might be the D (5 bases). Per germline, CDR1 MGHDK and CDR2 SYGVNS. V was shortened by 6 bases and J by 3 bases, with 23 bases between the two germline ends. CDR3 size: 17 residues. CDR3 coding DNA: TGTGCCAGCAGCCCTTCACGTCCGGGACGGGTTCACTATGGCTACACCTTC. It yields the protein CASSPSRPGRVHYGYTF.

This chain joins TRBV27 and TRBJ2-7, with D possibly matching TRBD1 (6 bases). The tail of the sequence fits TRBJ2-5 better, so the J call may be wrong. Germline V lookup: CDR1 MNHEY, CDR2 SMNVEV (reference sequence). This CDR3 contains 16 residues. DNA of the CDR3: TGTGCCAGCAGTCCCACCTATACAGGGAGCCAAGAGACCCAGTACTTC. This translates into CASSPTYTGSQETQYF.

The chain has TRBV7-2 and TRBJ1-1, with D perhaps matching TRBD1 (5 bases). The CDR3 spans 14 residues. The V end lost 2 bases, the J end lost 3 bases, and 10 bases lay between the germline ends. CDR1 and CDR2 (germline): SGHTA, FQGNSA. The CDR3 loop is CASSLNWGDTEAFF. The CDR3 DNA follows: TGTGCCAGCAGCTTAAATTGGGGGGACACTGAAGCTTTCTTT.